This T cell receptor beta chain was sequenced during a study of cytotoxic CD8 clonotypes in ibrutinib-treated CLL. This clone has more than one count but fewer than ten. Genomic DNA in a quantity of about 2.1 micrograms was derived from cryopreserved PBMCs for TCR beta libraries. This CDR3 comprises 13 residues. Trimming took 3 bases from V and 3 from J, leaving 8 bases between them. Germline V lookup: CDR1 PRHDT, CDR2 FYEKMQ (reference sequence). Libraries were prepared by immunoSEQ multiplex PCR; TCRdb keeps only in-frame clonotypes and omits some of them. The sample has some 310,000 clones, around four fifths seen once.

The receptor's source is a human donor with chronic lymphocytic leukemia. This chain connects TRBV13 to TRBJ1-2, with D possibly TRBD1 on 5 matching bases. The sequences come from PBMCs, collected before ibrutinib treatment. The CDR3 DNA is TGTGCCAGCAGCTTTGGGACGGACTATGGCTACACCTTC. This translates into CASSFGTDYGYTF. Together with reference TRBV13 and TRBJ1-2, the CDR3 gives the full variable domain: AAGVIQSPRHLIKEKRETATLKCYPIPRHDTVYWYQQGPGQDPQFLISFYEKMQSDKGSIPDRFSAQQFSDYHSELNMSSLELGDSALYFCASSFGTDYGYTFGSGTRLTVV.